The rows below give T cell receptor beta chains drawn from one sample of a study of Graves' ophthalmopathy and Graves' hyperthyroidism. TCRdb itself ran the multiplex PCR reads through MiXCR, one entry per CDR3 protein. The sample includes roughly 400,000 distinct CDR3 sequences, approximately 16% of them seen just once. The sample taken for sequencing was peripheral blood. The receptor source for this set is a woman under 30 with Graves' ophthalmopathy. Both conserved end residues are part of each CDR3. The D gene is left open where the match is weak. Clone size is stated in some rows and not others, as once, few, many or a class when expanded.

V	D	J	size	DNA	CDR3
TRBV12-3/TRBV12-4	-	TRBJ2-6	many	TGTGCCAGCAAAAATGAGTGGGGGGCCAACGTCCTGACTTTC	CASKNEWGANVLTF
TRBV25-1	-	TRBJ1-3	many	TGTGCCAGCAGTCACCGGGACGGATCCCGTACCATATATTTT	CASSHRDGSRTIYF
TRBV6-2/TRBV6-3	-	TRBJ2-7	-	TGTGCCAGCAGGGCTCCCCACGAGCAGTACTTC	CASRAPHEQYF
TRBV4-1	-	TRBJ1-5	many	TGCGCCAGCAGCCAAGAGCAGGGGCAGCCCCAGCATTTT	CASSQEQGQPQHF
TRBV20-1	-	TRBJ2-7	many	TGCAGTGCTAGGTATCGGGGCTACGAGCAGTACTTC	CSARYRGYEQYF
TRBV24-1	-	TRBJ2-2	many	TGTGCCACCAGTGATCGCGTTTGGGCGAGTGCCGGGGAGCTGTTTTTT	CATSDRVWASAGELFF
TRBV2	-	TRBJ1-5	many	TGTGCCAGCAGTGAAATCTTCCAGGGAAGCCAGCCCCAGCATTTT	CASSEIFQGSQPQHF
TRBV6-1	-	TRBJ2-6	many	TGTGCCACCCCAGGGTTTGGGGCCAACGTCCTGACTTTC	CATPGFGANVLTF
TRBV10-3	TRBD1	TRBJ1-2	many	TGTGCCATCAAGACAGGGAACGACTATGGCTACACCTTC	CAIKTGNDYGYTF
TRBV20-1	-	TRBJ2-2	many	TGCAGTGCTCCCGGGATTCGCATCGGGGAGCTGTTTTTT	CSAPGIRIGELFF
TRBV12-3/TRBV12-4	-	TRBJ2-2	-	TGTGCCAGCAGTTCTGGTTGGGGCGGGGCCACCGGGGAGCTGTTTTTT	CASSSGWGGATGELFF
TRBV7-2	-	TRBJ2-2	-	TGTGCCAGCAGCTTAGTGCTAGGGGAGCTGTTTTTT	CASSLVLGELFF
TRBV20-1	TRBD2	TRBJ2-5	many	TGCAGTGCTAGCCCGCGGGGGGCGGGGCCGGGGGAGACCCAGTACTTC	CSASPRGAGPGETQYF
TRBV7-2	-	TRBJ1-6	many	TGTGCCAGCAGCCGTATACCCGATTCACCCCTCCACTTT	CASSRIPDSPLHF